One and the same sample provided the 8 T cell receptor beta chains below, sequenced in a study of blood T cell repertoires in COVID-19. Method: immunoSEQ multiplex PCR; TCRdb's copy keeps in-frame clones and lacks some. This repertoire shows fewer than 700,000 clones, 85% to 90% found once; its top ten account for about 8.2%. Material for sequencing was peripheral blood. Source of these receptors: a woman aged 45-65 years with COVID-19, enrolled during active disease.

The V call is TRBV6-5, the J call TRBJ1-2; D not resolved. The CDR3 runs 11 residues. The germline V gene encodes CDR1 MNHEY and CDR2 SVGAGI. The V end was cut by 8 bases, the J end by 8 bases, with 12 bases between. The CDR3 sequence: CASVGGGGYTF. The DNA for the CDR3 is TGTGCCAGCGTAGGAGGCGGCGGCTACACCTTC.

This chain joins TRBV12-5 and TRBJ1-6, with D perhaps TRBD1 (5 bases). Trimming left V 1 base short and J 3 bases short, with 7 bases between. The CDR3 consists of 15 residues. The V gene's germline CDR1 is LGHNT and CDR2 FRNRAP. The CDR3 coding sequence is TGTGCTAGTGGTTTGGGCACAGGCTATAATTCACCCCTCCACTTT. This codes for CASGLGTGYNSPLHF.

The chain is built from TRBV10-3 and TRBJ1-3; 9 bases map to TRBD1. V shed 8 bases and J 6 bases; nucleotides not matched to a gene: 5. In germline, CDR1 is ENHRY, CDR2 SYGVKD. This CDR3 has 13 amino acids. CDR3 DNA sequence: TGTGCCATCGGGGACAGGGAGTTAAACACCATATATTTT. Amino acids: CAIGDRELNTIYF.

The J gene is TRBJ1-2, the V gene TRBV5-1, with a tentative D call TRBD1 (6 bases). The germline gives CDR1 SGHRS, CDR2 YFSETQ. V was pared by 0 bases and J by 7 bases, with 19 bases between. This CDR3 has 16 amino acids. The CDR3 coding sequence is TGCGCCAGCAGCTTGGCCTTGGGAACAGGGCGGCCTGGCTACACCTTC. Its protein is CASSLALGTGRPGYTF. The full variable domain, with the rest looked up from reference TRBV5-1 and TRBJ1-2, is KAGVTQTPRYLIKTRGQQVTLSCSPISGHRSVSWYQQTPGQGLQFLFEYFSETQRNKGNFPGRFSGRQFSNSRSEMNVSTLELGDSALYLCASSLALGTGRPGYTFGSGTRLTVV.

The chain combines TRBV3-1 (or the pseudogene TRBV3-2) with TRBJ2-1; 7 bases agree with TRBD1. V was pared by 4 bases and J by 4 bases, with 4 bases of the junction left unmatched. The germline V gene has CDR1 LGHDT and CDR2 YNNKEL (reference sequence). This CDR3 is built from 14 residues. The CDR3 coding sequence is TGTGCCAGCAGCCCCGGGACAGCTTACAATGAGCAGTTCTTC. This gives the protein CASSPGTAYNEQFF.

On this clone: In the same sample, other DNA sequences code for this CDR3. The chain combines TRBV10-3 with TRBJ1-4; maybe TRBD1 (5 bases). This CDR3 is 14 amino acids long. With 5 bases removed from V and 8 bases from J, the gap between germline ends came to 15 bases. Germline-derived CDR1 and CDR2 are ENHRY and SYGVKD. In DNA form, the CDR3 reads TGTGCCATCAGTCCCGGGCAGGGTAACGAAAAACTGTTTTTT. It translates to CAISPGQGNEKLFF.

The V and J genes are TRBV19 and TRBJ1-1; 9 positions agree with TRBD1. Germline CDR1 reads LNHDA; CDR2 reads SQIVND (reference sequence). The CDR3 length is 14 residues. J was trimmed by 1 base and V by 6 bases; bases with no gene match: 3. CDR3 sequence: CASRKTGGNTEAFF. The CDR3 nucleotides are TGTGCCAGTAGGAAGACAGGGGGGAACACTGAAGCTTTCTTT.

The rearrangement joins TRBV5-1 to TRBJ1-1; D call uncertain. CDR3 length: 15 residues. Germline values: CDR1 SGHRS, CDR2 YFSETQ. V lost 0 bases and J 5 bases, leaving 14 bases between the germline ends. This chain's CDR3 is CASSLVPESRTEAFF. For the CDR3, the DNA is TGCGCCAGCAGCTTGGTCCCCGAATCGAGAACTGAAGCTTTCTTT.